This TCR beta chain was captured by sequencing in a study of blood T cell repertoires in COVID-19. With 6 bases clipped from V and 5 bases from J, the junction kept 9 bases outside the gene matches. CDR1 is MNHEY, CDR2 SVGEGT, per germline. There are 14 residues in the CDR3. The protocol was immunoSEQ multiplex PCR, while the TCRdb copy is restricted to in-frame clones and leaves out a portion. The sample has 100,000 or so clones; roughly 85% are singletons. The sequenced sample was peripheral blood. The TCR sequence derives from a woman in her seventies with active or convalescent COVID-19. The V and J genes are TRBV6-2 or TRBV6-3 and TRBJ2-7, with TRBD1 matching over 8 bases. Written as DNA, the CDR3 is TGTGCCAGCAGCCGCCGGACAGGGCCCAACGAGCAGTACTTC. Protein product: CASSRRTGPNEQYF.